Following are 14 T cell receptor beta chains from one sample sequenced in a study of identical twins. Each CDR3 protein is one row after TCRdb ran MiXCR on the 5' RACE reads. Of about 690,000 distinct CDR3 sequences in the sample, roughly 6% were seen once. Sequences were obtained from naive T cells sorted from blood. These TCRs come from a man aged 18 to 30 in good health.

Here the CDR3 DNA reads TGTGCCAGCAGCTTTGGGGCGAGCTCCTACGAGCAGTACTTC. Encoded protein: CASSFGASSYEQYF. V and J are TRBV7-9 and TRBJ2-7; tentatively, D is TRBD1 (5 bases). The V and J ends lost 3 bases and 0 bases respectively, with 9 bases between them. The CDR3 consists of 14 residues. The V gene's germline CDR1 is SEHNR and CDR2 FQNEAQ (reference sequence).

This clonotype was found many times. The chain has TRBV12-3 or TRBV12-4 and TRBJ2-1; the D gene is possibly TRBD1 (5 bases). CDR3 size: 14 residues. Trimming stripped 7 bases from V and 6 bases from J, with 16 bases between. The chain's CDR3 is CASTEWGRGNEQFF. The CDR3 region has the DNA TGTGCCAGCACAGAATGGGGAAGGGGCAATGAGCAGTTCTTC.

The chain couples TRBV20-1 to TRBJ1-1, with unresolved D. Germline lookup yields CDR1 DFQATT and CDR2 SNEGSKA (reference sequence). The CDR3 length is 10 residues. Trimming stripped 1 base from V and 6 bases from J, with 3 bases between. As DNA, the CDR3 is TGCAGTGCTAGAGTTGCTGAAGCTTTCTTT. Translation gives CSARVAEAFF.

This chain connects TRBV6-5 to TRBJ2-1; a possible D gene is TRBD2 (5 bases). Germline V gene sequence: CDR1 MNHEY, CDR2 SVGAGI. V was pared by 2 bases and J by 7 bases, with 15 bases between. The CDR3 loop spans 15 amino acids. The CDR3 region has the DNA TGTGCCAGCAGTTACACTGGACTTCAGGCTAATGAGCAGTTCTTC. Protein: CASSYTGLQANEQFF.

V gene TRBV30 combines with J gene TRBJ2-2, with D perhaps matching TRBD1 or TRBD2 (5 bases each). Trimming took 8 bases from V and 6 from J, leaving 13 bases between them. The CDR3 runs to 12 residues. Germline CDR1 and CDR2: GTSNPN and SVGIG (reference sequence). The CDR3 here is CARSGAPGELFF. The DNA for the CDR3 is TGTGCCCGCTCCGGGGCGCCCGGGGAGCTGTTTTTT.

This clonotype appeared many times. The V gene is TRBV12-3 or TRBV12-4, the J gene TRBJ2-7, with TRBD2 matching 9 bases. V shed 4 bases and J 4 bases; nucleotides not matched to a gene: 8. The CDR3 has 15 amino acids. This chain's CDR3 is CASSSPGTSRYEQYF. CDR3 DNA sequence: TGTGCCAGCAGTTCTCCGGGGACTAGCAGATACGAGCAGTACTTC.

The V and J genes are TRBV5-5 and TRBJ2-7; 7 nucleotides align to TRBD1. Unmatched junction bases numbered 5, after V lost 4 bases and J lost 1 base. Germline values: CDR1 SGHKS, CDR2 YYEKEE (reference sequence). The CDR3 extends over 14 amino acids. This chain's CDR3 is CASSRDSFSYEQYV. The CDR3 DNA reads TGTGCCAGCAGCCGGGACAGCTTTTCCTACGAGCAGTACGTC.

Only a few counts were recorded for this clonotype. This chain links TRBV7-2 with TRBJ2-6, with D possibly TRBD1 on 6 matching bases. Between the trimmed V and J ends, which lost 4 bases and 5 bases, there was a span of 15 bases. The length of the CDR3 is 16 residues. Germline V gene sequence: CDR1 SGHTA, CDR2 FQGNSA. CDR3 sequence: CASSSDRTSWANVLTF. In nucleotides, the CDR3 is TGTGCCAGCAGCTCTGACAGGACATCGTGGGCCAACGTCCTGACTTTC.

The genes are TRBV7-6 and TRBJ2-1; D uncertain. The CDR3 contains 16 residues. V lost 0 bases and J lost 4, with 13 bases in between. The V gene's germline CDR1 is SGHVS and CDR2 FNYEAQ. CDR3 DNA sequence: TGTGCCAGCAGCTTAGCGGGCCCTGGTGATTACAATGAGCAGTTCTTC. Its protein is CASSLAGPGDYNEQFF.

This clonotype was observed many times. This rearrangement joins TRBV9 to TRBJ1-6; D unclear. V was clipped by 3 bases and J by 0 bases, with 10 bases between them. CDR1 is SGDLS and CDR2 is YYNGEE in the germline V gene. CDR3 size: 16 residues. The CDR3 here is CASSASESSYNSPLHF. CDR3 nucleotide sequence: TGTGCCAGCAGCGCTTCAGAGAGCTCCTATAATTCACCCCTCCACTTT.

This clonotype was counted ten times or more. The chain uses TRBV7-2 and TRBJ2-1, with no clear D. Germline V gene lookup returns CDR1 SGHTA and CDR2 FQGNSA. This CDR3 has 16 residues. The V and J ends lost 1 base and 6 bases respectively, with 16 bases between them. The CDR3 loop reads CASSLGGSRGINEQFF. Here the CDR3 DNA reads TGTGCCAGCAGCTTAGGCGGCTCAAGAGGTATCAATGAGCAGTTCTTC.

A few counts support this clonotype. The gene calls are TRBV18 and TRBJ2-3; 7 bases agree with TRBD2. CDR1 is KGHSH, CDR2 LQKENI, per germline. The CDR3 loop spans 13 amino acids. V was pared by 4 bases and J by 6 bases, with 4 bases of the junction left unmatched. The chain's CDR3 is CASSRGSGDTQYF. The CDR3 bases are TGTGCCAGCTCACGCGGGAGTGGGGATACGCAGTATTTT. The variable domain in full, completed from reference TRBV18 and TRBJ2-3, reads NAGVMQNPRHLVRRRGQEARLRCSPMKGHSHVYWYRQLPEEGLKFMVYLQKENIIDESGMPKERFSAEFPKEGPSILRIQQVVRGDSAAYFCASSRGSGDTQYFGPGTRLTVL.

The rearrangement uses TRBV9 and TRBJ2-1, with 8 bases fitting TRBD1. J was trimmed by 2 bases and V by 2 bases; bases with no gene match: 3. The CDR3 length is 15 residues. Germline V gene sequence: CDR1 SGDLS, CDR2 YYNGEE. The CDR3 DNA follows: TGTGCCAGCAGCGTCGGACAGGGAGCCTACAATGAGCAGTTCTTC. This gives the protein CASSVGQGAYNEQFF.

The table lists this clonotype with many counts. The genes are TRBV29-1 and TRBJ2-3, with D unclear. The V and J ends lost 4 bases and 3 bases respectively, with 11 bases between them. Germline CDR1 and CDR2: SQVTM and ANQGSEA. This CDR3 spans 13 amino acids. CDR3 protein: CSVVGLGTDTQYF. The CDR3 DNA reads as TGCAGCGTTGTAGGTTTGGGGACAGATACGCAGTATTTT.